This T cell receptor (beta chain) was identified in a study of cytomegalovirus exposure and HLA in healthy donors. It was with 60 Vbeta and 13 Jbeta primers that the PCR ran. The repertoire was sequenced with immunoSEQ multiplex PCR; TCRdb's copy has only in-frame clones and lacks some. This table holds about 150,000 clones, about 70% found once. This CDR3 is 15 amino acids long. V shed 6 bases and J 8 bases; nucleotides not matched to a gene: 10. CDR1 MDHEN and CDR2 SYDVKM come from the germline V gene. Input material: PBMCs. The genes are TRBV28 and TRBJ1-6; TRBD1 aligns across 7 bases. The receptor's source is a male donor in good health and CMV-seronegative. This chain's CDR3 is CASSTGYRGDSPLHF. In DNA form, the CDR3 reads TGTGCCAGCAGCACAGGGTACAGGGGTGATTCACCCCTCCACTTT.